This TCR beta chain comes out of a study of a mutant IDH1 vaccine in newly diagnosed glioma. The time point was: week 47, end of study. Each vaccine dose was 300 ug of mutant IDH1 20-mer peptide, with topical imiquimod. The data were produced by immunoSEQ multiplex PCR, yet TCRdb's version contains in-frame clones alone and is incomplete. The repertoire holds about 94,000 clones, with nearly 90% as singletons. Comment on this clone: The antigen is not known.

The input for sequencing was PBMCs, taken from a glioma patient whose treatment included an IDH1 peptide vaccine. The source of this sequence is a woman in her forties or fifties with glioma.

The CDR3 DNA follows: TGCGCCAGCAGCTTGACTAGCGCCCTAGATGAGCAGTTCTTC. Translated, it gives CASSLTSALDEQFF. The V call is TRBV5-1, the J call TRBJ2-1; 7 bases agree with TRBD2. Losses at the gene ends were 1 base for V and 8 bases for J; bases not matched to a gene: 6. CDR3 size: 14 residues. The germline V gene encodes CDR1 SGHRS and CDR2 YFSETQ.